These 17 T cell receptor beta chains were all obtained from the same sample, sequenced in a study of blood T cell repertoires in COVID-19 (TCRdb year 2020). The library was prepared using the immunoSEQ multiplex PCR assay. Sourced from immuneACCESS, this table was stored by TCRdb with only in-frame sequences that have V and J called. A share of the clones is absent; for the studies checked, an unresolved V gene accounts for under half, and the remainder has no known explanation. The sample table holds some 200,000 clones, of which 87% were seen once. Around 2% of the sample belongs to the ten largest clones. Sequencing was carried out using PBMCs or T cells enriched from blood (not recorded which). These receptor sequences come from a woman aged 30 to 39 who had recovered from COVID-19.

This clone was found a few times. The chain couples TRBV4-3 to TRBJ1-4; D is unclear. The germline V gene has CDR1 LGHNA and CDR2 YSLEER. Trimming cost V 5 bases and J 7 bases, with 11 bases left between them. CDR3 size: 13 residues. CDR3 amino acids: CASSENSAEKLFF. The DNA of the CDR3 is TGCGCCAGCAGCGAAAACAGTGCTGAAAAACTGTTTTTT.

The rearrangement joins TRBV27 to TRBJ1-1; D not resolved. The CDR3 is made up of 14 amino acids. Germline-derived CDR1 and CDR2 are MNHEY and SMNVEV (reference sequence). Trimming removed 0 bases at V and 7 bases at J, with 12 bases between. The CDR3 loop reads CASSLSWRPHEAFF. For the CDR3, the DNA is TGTGCCAGCAGTTTATCGTGGCGGCCCCATGAAGCTTTCTTT.

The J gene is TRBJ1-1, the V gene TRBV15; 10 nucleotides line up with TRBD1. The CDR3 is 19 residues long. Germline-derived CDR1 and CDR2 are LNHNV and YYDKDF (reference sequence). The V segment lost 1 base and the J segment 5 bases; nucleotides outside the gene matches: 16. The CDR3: CATSRGMLTGGHGRTEAFF. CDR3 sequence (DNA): TGTGCCACCAGCAGAGGTATGTTGACAGGGGGCCATGGCAGGACTGAAGCTTTCTTT.

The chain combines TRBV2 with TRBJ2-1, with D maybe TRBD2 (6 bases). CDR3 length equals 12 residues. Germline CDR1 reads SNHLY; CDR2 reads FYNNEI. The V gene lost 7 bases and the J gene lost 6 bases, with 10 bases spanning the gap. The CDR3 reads CASTGDSNEQFF. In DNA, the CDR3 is TGTGCCAGCACCGGGGACTCCAATGAGCAGTTCTTC.

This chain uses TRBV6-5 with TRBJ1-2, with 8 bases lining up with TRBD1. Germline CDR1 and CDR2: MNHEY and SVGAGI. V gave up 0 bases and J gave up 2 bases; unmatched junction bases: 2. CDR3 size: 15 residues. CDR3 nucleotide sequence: TGTGCCAGCAGTTACTCGAACAGGGGGAACTATGGCTACACCTTC. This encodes CASSYSNRGNYGYTF.

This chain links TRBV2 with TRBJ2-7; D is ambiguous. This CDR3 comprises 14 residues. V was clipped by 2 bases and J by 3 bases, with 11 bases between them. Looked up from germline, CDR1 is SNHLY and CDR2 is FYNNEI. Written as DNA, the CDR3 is TGTGCCAGCAGTGAACGTACAGCCAACTACGAGCAGTACTTC. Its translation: CASSERTANYEQYF.

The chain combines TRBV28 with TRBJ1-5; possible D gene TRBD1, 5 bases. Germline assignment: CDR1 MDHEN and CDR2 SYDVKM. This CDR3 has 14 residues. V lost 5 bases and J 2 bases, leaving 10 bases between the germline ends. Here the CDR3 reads CASSPGGGNQPQHF. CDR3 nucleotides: TGTGCCAGCAGTCCTGGAGGGGGCAATCAGCCCCAGCATTTT.

The CDR3 DNA reads TGCGCCAGCAGCCTAACAGGAACGGGCATGAACACTGAAGCTTTCTTT. Amino acid sequence: CASSLTGTGMNTEAFF. The V gene is TRBV4-3, the J gene TRBJ1-1; possibly TRBD1 for D (5 bases). V was trimmed by 4 bases and J by 0 bases, leaving 15 bases between them. CDR3 length equals 16 residues. Looked up from germline, CDR1 is LGHNA and CDR2 is YSLEER.

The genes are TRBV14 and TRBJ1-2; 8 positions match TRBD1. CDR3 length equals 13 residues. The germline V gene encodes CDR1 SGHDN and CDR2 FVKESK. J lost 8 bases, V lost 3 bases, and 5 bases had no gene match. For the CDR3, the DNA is TGTGCCAGCAGCCATGGACAGGGTAGAGGCTACACCTTC. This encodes CASSHGQGRGYTF.

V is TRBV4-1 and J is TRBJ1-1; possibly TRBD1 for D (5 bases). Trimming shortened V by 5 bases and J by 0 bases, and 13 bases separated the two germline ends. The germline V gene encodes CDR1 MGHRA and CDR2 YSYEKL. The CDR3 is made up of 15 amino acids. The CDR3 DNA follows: TGCGCCAGCAGCGATGCCAGGGAAATGAACACTGAAGCTTTCTTT. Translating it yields CASSDAREMNTEAFF.

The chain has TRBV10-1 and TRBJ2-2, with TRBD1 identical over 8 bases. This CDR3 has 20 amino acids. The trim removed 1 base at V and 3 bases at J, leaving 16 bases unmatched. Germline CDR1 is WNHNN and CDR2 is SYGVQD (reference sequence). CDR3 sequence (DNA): TGCGCCAGCAGTGAGTTTGTTCGGGCAGGGGGCCGTAAGGACACCGGGGAGCTGTTTTTT. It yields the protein CASSEFVRAGGRKDTGELFF.

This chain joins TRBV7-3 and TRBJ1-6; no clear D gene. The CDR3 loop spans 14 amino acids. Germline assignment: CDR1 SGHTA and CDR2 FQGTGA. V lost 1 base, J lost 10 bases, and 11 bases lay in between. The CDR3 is CASSLIGDGSPLHF. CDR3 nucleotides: TGTGCCAGCAGCTTAATAGGAGATGGGTCACCCCTCCACTTT.

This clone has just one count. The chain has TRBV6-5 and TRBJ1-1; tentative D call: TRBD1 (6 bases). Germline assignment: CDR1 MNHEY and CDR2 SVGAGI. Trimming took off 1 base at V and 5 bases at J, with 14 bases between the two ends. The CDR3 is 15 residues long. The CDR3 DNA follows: TGTGCCAGCAGTTACTGGGACAAAGTGGGGACTGAAGCTTTCTTT. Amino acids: CASSYWDKVGTEAFF.

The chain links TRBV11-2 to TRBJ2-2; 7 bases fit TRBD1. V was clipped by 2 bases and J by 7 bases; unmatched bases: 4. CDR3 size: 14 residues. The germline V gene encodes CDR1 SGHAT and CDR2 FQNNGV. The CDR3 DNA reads TGTGCCAGCAGCTTATGGGGACAGTTCGGGGAGCTGTTTTTT. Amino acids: CASSLWGQFGELFF.

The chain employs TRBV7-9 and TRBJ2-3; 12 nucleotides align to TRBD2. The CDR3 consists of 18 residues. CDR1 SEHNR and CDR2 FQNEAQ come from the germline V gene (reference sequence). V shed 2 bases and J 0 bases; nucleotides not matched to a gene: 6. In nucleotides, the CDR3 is TGTGCCAGCAGCTTATCGGGACTAGCGGGTTCTAGCACAGATACGCAGTATTTT. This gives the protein CASSLSGLAGSSTDTQYF.

CDR3 nucleotides: TGTGCCACGCGAGTGGGACTCTCAACCCCGAACACTGAAGCTTTCTTT. This gives the protein CATRVGLSTPNTEAFF. This chain connects TRBV30 to TRBJ1-1, with TRBD1 as a possible D gene (5 bases). There are 16 residues in the CDR3. Trimming took 8 bases from V and 1 from J, leaving 23 bases between them. Germline V gives CDR1 GTSNPN, CDR2 SVGIG (reference sequence).

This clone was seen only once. DNA for the CDR3: TGTGCCAGCAGCTCTACACGGACAGGGGGCGCCATGGCTGGGGCCAACGTCCTGACTTTC. Translating it yields CASSSTRTGGAMAGANVLTF. This rearrangement joins TRBV3-1 (or the pseudogene TRBV3-2) to TRBJ2-6; 11 nucleotides agree with TRBD1. Looked up from germline, CDR1 is LGHDT and CDR2 is YNNKEL (reference sequence). The CDR3 is 20 residues long. J was trimmed by 2 bases and V by 5 bases; bases with no gene match: 14.